The T cell receptor (beta chain) described here comes from a study of CD8 T cells in ankylosing spondylitis. The sample holds many counts of this clonotype. 5'-RACE, quantitative and with molecular barcodes, yielded the TCR beta libraries. TCRdb reprocessed the 5' RACE reads with MiXCR, giving one entry per CDR3 protein. The table shows tens of thousands of distinct CDR3 sequences, with 3.5% to 4% occurring only once. V trimming: 11 bases; J trimming: 6 bases; junction bases outside the gene matches: 12. The CDR3 has 14 amino acids. CDR1 is ENHRY, CDR2 SYGVKD, per germline. The sequence derives from a female donor with ankylosing spondylitis or in good health (not recorded which). Sample: blood, either unsorted or a sorted T cell fraction (not recorded which). The V gene is TRBV10-3, the J gene TRBJ2-1; 8 bases agree with TRBD2. CDR3 sequence (DNA): TGTGCCGTTCCCCCCGGGGGGGTTACCAATGAGCAGTTCTTC. Translated, it gives CAVPPGGVTNEQFF.